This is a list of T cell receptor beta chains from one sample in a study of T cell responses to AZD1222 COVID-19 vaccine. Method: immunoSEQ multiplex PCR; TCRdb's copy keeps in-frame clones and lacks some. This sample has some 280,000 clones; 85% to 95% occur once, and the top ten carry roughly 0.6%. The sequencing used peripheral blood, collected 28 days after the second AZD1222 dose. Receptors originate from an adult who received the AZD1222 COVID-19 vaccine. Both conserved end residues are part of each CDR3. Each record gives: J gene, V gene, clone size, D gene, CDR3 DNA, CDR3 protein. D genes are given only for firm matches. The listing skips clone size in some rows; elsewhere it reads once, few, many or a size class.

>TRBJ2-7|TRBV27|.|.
TGTGCCAGCAGTTTGGAGGACAGAGTTTACGAGCAGTACTTC
CASSLEDRVYEQYF
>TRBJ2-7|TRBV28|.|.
TGTGCCAGCATGGGGGTCGGCACGTCCTACGAGCAGTACTTC
CASMGVGTSYEQYF
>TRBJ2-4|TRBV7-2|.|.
TGTGCCAGCAGCTTATTCTCCTGGGACGGATTAGCCAAAAACATTCAGTACTTC
CASSLFSWDGLAKNIQYF
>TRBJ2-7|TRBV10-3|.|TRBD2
TGTGCCATCGGGGGGGGATCCTACTACGAGCAGTACTTC
CAIGGGSYYEQYF
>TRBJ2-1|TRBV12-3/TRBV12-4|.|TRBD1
TGTGCCAGCAGGGGGACAGGGGCCTGGATCTTC
CASRGTGAWIF
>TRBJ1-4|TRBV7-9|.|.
TGTGCCAGCAGCTTAGTAGGCCTAAGGGATGAAAAACTGTTTTTT
CASSLVGLRDEKLFF
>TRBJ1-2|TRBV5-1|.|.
TGCGCCAGCAGCTTGGGACAGGCGCCCAACTATGGCTACACCTTT
CASSLGQAPNYGYTF
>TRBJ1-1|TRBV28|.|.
TGTGCCAGCACCCCCCTCGGGGGGAGCACTGAAGCTTTCTTT
CASTPLGGSTEAFF
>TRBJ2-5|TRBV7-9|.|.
TGTGCCAGCAGCTTAGCGGTACAAGAGACCCAGTACTTC
CASSLAVQETQYF
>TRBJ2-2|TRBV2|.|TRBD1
TGTGCCAGCGATTTACCCGACAGGGGTGCCACCGGGGAGCTGTTTTTT
CASDLPDRGATGELFF
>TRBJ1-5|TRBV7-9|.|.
TGTGCCAGCAGCTTACAGGGTCAGCCCCAGCATTTT
CASSLQGQPQHF
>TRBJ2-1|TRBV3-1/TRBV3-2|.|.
TGTGCCAGCAGCAAACTAGACAATGAGCAGTTCTTC
CASSKLDNEQFF
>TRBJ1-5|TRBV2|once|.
TGTGCCAGCAGAGATCAGCGGAACCAGCCCCAGCATTTT
CASRDQRNQPQHF
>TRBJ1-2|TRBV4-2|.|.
TGTGCCAGCAGCCAGGGACGCCGCTATGGCTACACCTTC
CASSQGRRYGYTF
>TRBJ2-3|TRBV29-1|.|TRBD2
TGCAGCGTCCCCGGGACTATCACAGATACGCAGTATTTT
CSVPGTITDTQYF
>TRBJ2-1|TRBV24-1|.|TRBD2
TGTGCCACCAGTGATACATTAGCGGGAGGTCGATACAATGAGCAGTTCTTC
CATSDTLAGGRYNEQFF
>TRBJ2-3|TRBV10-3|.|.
TGTGCCATCAACCCTGGGGTCACAGATACGCAGTATTTT
CAINPGVTDTQYF
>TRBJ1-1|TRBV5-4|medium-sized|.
TGTGCCAGCAGCCCGCCCCGGGGGGCTGAAGCTTTCTTT
CASSPPRGAEAFF
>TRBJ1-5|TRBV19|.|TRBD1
TGTGCCAGTAGTATTCGGGACAGCTCTCAGCATTTT
CASSIRDSSQHF
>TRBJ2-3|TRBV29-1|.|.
TGCAGCGTACGAGCGGGTAGCACAGATACGCAGTATTTT
CSVRAGSTDTQYF
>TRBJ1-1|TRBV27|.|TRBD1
TGTGCCAGCACCTGGGACAGGTGGAGGGGTGAAGCTTTCTTT
CASTWDRWRGEAFF
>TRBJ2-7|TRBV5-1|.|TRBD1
TGCGCCAGCAGCTTGGGGGGACAGATAGTCTACGAGCAGTACTTC
CASSLGGQIVYEQYF
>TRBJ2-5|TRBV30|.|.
TGTGCCTGGAGGGCTGGGGTTAGGGAGACCCAGTACTTC
CAWRAGVRETQYF
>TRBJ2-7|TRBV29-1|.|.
TGCAGCGTTGAAGATCGAGGGAGTCTCGAGCAGTACTTC
CSVEDRGSLEQYF
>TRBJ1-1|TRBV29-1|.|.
TGCAGCGTGGCAGGCCTCAGGGACACTGAAGCTTTCTTT
CSVAGLRDTEAFF
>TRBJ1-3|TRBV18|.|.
TGTGCCAGCTCCCCGAGGCAACAGCTCTCTGGAAACACCATATATTTT
CASSPRQQLSGNTIYF
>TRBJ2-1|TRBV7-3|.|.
TGTGCCAGCAGCTTAAATCACGGTTACAATGAGCAGTTCTTC
CASSLNHGYNEQFF
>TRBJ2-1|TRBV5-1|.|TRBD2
TGCGCCAGCAGCCTGACTAGCGGGAGCAGCTCCTACAATGAGCAGTTCTTC
CASSLTSGSSSYNEQFF
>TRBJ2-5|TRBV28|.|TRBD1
TGTGCCAGCAGTTTAAGGACAGGGGGCTACGGAGAGACCCAGTACTTC
CASSLRTGGYGETQYF
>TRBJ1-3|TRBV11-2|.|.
TGTGCCAGCAGCCGCTCCGGGAGCCTCACTGGAAACACCATATATTTT
CASSRSGSLTGNTIYF
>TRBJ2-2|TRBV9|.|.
TGTGCCAGCAGCCCCCAGGGGGGGTCCATCGGGGAGCTGTTTTTT
CASSPQGGSIGELFF
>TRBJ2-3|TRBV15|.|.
TGTGCCACCAGCAGAGGCCCCCGGGGCGAAGATACGCAGTATTTT
CATSRGPRGEDTQYF
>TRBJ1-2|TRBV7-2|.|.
TGTGCCAGCAGCCCCCGACTAGGCTACACCTTC
CASSPRLGYTF
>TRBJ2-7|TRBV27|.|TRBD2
TGTGCCAGCAGTTTATTCGCGGGAGGATCCTCAGGAGTATCCTACGAGCAGTACTTC
CASSLFAGGSSGVSYEQYF
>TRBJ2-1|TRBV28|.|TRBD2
TGTGCCAGCAGCCCCAATGGACTAGCGGGGACCTACAATGAGCAGTTCTTC
CASSPNGLAGTYNEQFF
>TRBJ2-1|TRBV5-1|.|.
TGCGCCAGCAGCTCCGGTATCAAGAATGAGCAGTTCTTC
CASSSGIKNEQFF
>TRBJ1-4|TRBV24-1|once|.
TGTGCCACCAGTGAACCGTCCAAGGAGGGTGAAAAACTGTTTTTT
CATSEPSKEGEKLFF
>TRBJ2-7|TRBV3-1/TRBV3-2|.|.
TGTGCCAGCAGCCACAATCCCAACGAGCAGTACTTC
CASSHNPNEQYF
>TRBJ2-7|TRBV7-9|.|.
TGTGCCAGCAGCCCCTCTCATGGCGAGCAGTACTTC
CASSPSHGEQYF
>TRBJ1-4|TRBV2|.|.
TGTGCCAGCAGTGAAGAGTGGACTAATGAAAAACTGTTTTTT
CASSEEWTNEKLFF
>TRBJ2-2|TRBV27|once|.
TGTGCCAGCAGTACCCCCCTCAGGGGCGGGGAGCTGTTTTTT
CASSTPLRGGELFF
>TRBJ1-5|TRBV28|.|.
TGTGCCAGCAGTTCTTCTCTTACCCCCCAGCATTTT
CASSSSLTPQHF
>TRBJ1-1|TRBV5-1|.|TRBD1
TGCGCCAGCAGCCCCCGGACAGGGGGGCGTATTGGTCGGAACACTGAAGCTTTCTTT
CASSPRTGGRIGRNTEAFF
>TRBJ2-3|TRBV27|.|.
TGTGCCAGCAGTTTTCGGGGCACAGATACGCAGTATTTT
CASSFRGTDTQYF
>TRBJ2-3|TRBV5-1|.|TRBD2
TGCGCCAGCAGCTTGGTTTCGAGCGGGGGGCTTAGCACAGATACGCAGTATTTT
CASSLVSSGGLSTDTQYF
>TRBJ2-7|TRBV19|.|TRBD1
TGTGCCAGTAGTATGGCCAGGGGGCGTTACGAGCAGTACTTC
CASSMARGRYEQYF
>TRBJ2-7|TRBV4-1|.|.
TGCGCCAGCAGCCAGGCACAAAAGCAGTACTTC
CASSQAQKQYF
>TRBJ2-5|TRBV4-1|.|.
TGCGCCAGCAGCCAAGGACATCGGGAGACCCAGTACTTC
CASSQGHRETQYF
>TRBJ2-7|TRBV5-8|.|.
TGTGCCAGCGGCCTCTACGAGCAGTACTTC
CASGLYEQYF
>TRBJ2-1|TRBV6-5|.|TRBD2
TGTGCCAGCAGTTGGGGACTAGCGGGAGAGGAAGAGCAGTTCTTC
CASSWGLAGEEEQFF
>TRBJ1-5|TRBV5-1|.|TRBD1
TGCGCCAGCAGCCAGGGGGACTATAGCAATCAGCCCCAGCATTTT
CASSQGDYSNQPQHF
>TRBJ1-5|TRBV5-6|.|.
TGTGCCAGCAGCTTGGGTGGAAGGAGCAATCAGCCCCAGCATTTT
CASSLGGRSNQPQHF
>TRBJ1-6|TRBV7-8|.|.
TGTGCCAGCAGCTTAGAACAGCGTAATTCACCCCTCCACTTT
CASSLEQRNSPLHF
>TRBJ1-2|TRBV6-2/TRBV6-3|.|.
TGTGCCAGCAGTCCGTACAGCCCTAAGGGCTACACCTTC
CASSPYSPKGYTF
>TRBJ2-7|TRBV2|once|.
TGTGCCAGCAGTGACGACAGAGACTACGAGCAGTACTTC
CASSDDRDYEQYF
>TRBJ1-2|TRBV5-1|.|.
TGCGCCAGCAGCCCTGACGGAAACTATGGCTACACCTTC
CASSPDGNYGYTF
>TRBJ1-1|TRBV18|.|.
TGTGCCAGCTCATTATATCGGGACACCTTACAAGCTTTCTTT
CASSLYRDTLQAFF
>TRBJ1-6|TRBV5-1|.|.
TGCGCCAGCAGCTTGGGTGACATTGGTAATAATTCACCCCTCCACTTT
CASSLGDIGNNSPLHF
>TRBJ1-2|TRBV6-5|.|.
TGTGCCAGCAGTTACTCGAGATCGATTGGCTACACCTTC
CASSYSRSIGYTF
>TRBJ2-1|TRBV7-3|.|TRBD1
TGTGCCAGCAGCCCGGGACAGGGAAGGGGTGAGCAGTTCTTC
CASSPGQGRGEQFF